The T cell receptor (beta chain) described here comes from a study of shared clonotypes between healthy human individuals. Across the study: Donors were a couple of women and a few men aged 18 to 49.

Naive-designated CD8 cells lacked CD45RO, were positively enriched for CCR7, and omitted terminally differentiated effector memory CD45RA+ cells. Repertoires were generated with immunoSEQ multiplex PCR, while TCRdb's copy carries only in-frame clones and drops some. The profile shows over 2,000,000 clones, just under 95% of them singletons. The CDR3 loop spans 16 amino acids. Between the trimmed V and J ends, which lost 1 base and 2 bases, there was a span of 12 bases. Germline V CDR1 and CDR2: LNHDA, SQIVND (reference sequence). The TCR sequence derives from a man aged 18-30 years in good health. Some clones in this sample may be carry-over from other donors' samples. Sequenced material: naive CD8+ T cells from PBMCs. The chain has TRBV19 and TRBJ2-1; the D gene is possibly TRBD2 (6 bases). In DNA form, the CDR3 reads TGTGCCAGTAGTATAGGAGCGGAGGGTGCCTACAATGAGCAGTTCTTC. Translated, it gives CASSIGAEGAYNEQFF.